This T cell receptor (beta chain) stems from a study of T cell responses to AZD1222 COVID-19 vaccine. Study results and caveats: Among AZD1222 vaccinees, only six or seven were seropositive at baseline.

Profiled with immunoSEQ multiplex PCR; TCRdb holds only in-frame clones, not every one. In the table there are more than 70,000 clones, around 83% of which are singletons. Comment on this clone: Its cognate antigen is unknown.

Looked up from germline, CDR1 is LNHDA and CDR2 is SQIVND (reference sequence). The CDR3 is made up of 16 amino acids. The V and J ends lost 5 bases and 0 bases respectively, with 15 bases between them. The origin of this receptor is an adult in good health. The chain carries TRBV19 and TRBJ2-3; no clear D gene. The specimen comprised peripheral blood, sampled on day 0 of AZD1222 vaccination. The CDR3, as DNA: TGTGCCAGTAGTTGGTTCGGGTCATCCAGCACAGATACGCAGTATTTT. It specifies CASSWFGSSSTDTQYF.